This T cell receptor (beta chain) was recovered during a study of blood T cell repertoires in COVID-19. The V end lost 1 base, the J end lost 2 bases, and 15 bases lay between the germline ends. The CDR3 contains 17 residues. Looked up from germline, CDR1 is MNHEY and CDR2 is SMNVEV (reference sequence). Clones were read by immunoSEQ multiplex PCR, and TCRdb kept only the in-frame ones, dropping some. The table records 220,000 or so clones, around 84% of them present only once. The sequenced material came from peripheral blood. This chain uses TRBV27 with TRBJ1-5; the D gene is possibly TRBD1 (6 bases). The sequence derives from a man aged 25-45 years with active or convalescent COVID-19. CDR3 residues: CASSLYGEGVGNQPQHF. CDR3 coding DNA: TGTGCCAGCAGTTTATACGGTGAGGGGGTAGGCAATCAGCCCCAGCATTTT.